This TCR beta chain was captured in a study of vaccination and CD4 T cells after COVID-19. With the Oncomine TCR Beta short-read assay, DNA from cultured CD4+ T cells was sequenced. One entry per CDR3 protein results from TCRdb running MiXCR on the PCR reads. The repertoire has about 10,000 distinct CDR3 sequences, less than 55% of them found once; the top ten carry under 35%. Regarding treatment: roughly 11-day PBMC culture with coronavirus spike peptide pools or control peptides (ViraFEST assay). This CDR3 has 15 residues. V lost 5 bases to trimming and J lost 5 bases, with 18 bases between them. Germline CDR1 MNHEY, CDR2 SVGEGT. This clonotype has just a few counts. The target antigen is unknown.

What was sequenced was CD4+ T cells from blood, cultured in vitro. V and J are TRBV6-2 or TRBV6-3 and TRBJ1-2, with D unresolved. The sequence was collected from a human donor who had recovered from COVID-19. CDR3 nucleotide sequence: TGTGCCAGCAGTACTAACATTCGAGGAGATTATGGCTACACCTTC. As protein: CASSTNIRGDYGYTF.